The 22 T cell receptor beta chains below come from one sample, sequenced in a study of cytotoxic CD8 clonotypes in ibrutinib-treated CLL listed by TCRdb under 2021. The library was made by the immunoSEQ multiplex PCR assay. TCRdb's version of the immuneACCESS table is confined to in-frame rearrangements and falls short of the full clone set. An unresolved V gene accounts for under half of the shortfall where checked; the remainder is of unknown origin. The sample table shows around 310,000 clones, and approximately 80% are seen once. 6.5% to 8.5% of the sample rests with the top ten. The sample here was PBMCs, taken before ibrutinib treatment. The origin of the receptors is a human donor with chronic lymphocytic leukemia.

The chain uses TRBV25-1 and TRBJ2-7; 7 nucleotides line up with TRBD1. The CDR3 runs to 14 residues. J lost 6 bases, V lost 0 bases, and 5 bases had no gene match. Germline assignment: CDR1 MGHDK and CDR2 SYGVNS. CDR3: CASSEYSSGGEQYF. The CDR3 nucleotides are TGTGCCAGCAGTGAATATTCCTCAGGGGGCGAGCAGTACTTC.

The V and J genes are TRBV9 and TRBJ1-4; 11 bases fit TRBD1. From germline, CDR1 is SGDLS and CDR2 YYNGEE. There are 15 residues in the CDR3. Losses at the gene ends were 4 bases for V and 6 bases for J; bases not matched to a gene: 5. CDR3 in DNA: TGTGCCAGCAGCAGAAGGACAGGGGGCTATGAAAAACTGTTTTTT. Translation: CASSRRTGGYEKLFF.

V and J are TRBV30 and TRBJ2-3; no reliable D call. Between the trimmed V and J ends, which lost 3 bases and 6 bases, there was a span of 7 bases. The CDR3 runs 11 residues. Germline CDR1 reads GTSNPN; CDR2 reads SVGIG (reference sequence). The CDR3 DNA reads TGTGCCTGGAGGATGCGTGATACGCAGTATTTT. Residues: CAWRMRDTQYF.

V usage is TRBV18 and J usage is TRBJ2-7; D ambiguous. The V gene lost 3 bases and the J gene lost 0 bases, with 6 bases spanning the gap. The CDR3 runs to 13 residues. CDR1 KGHSH and CDR2 LQKENI come from the germline V gene. This CDR3 is CASSPRFSYEQYF. The CDR3 DNA sequence: TGTGCCAGCTCACCGAGATTCTCCTACGAGCAGTACTTC.

The chain joins TRBV2 to TRBJ2-3; possibly TRBD1 or TRBD2 for D (5 bases each). V lost 8 bases, J lost 4 bases, and 10 bases lay in between. Per the germline V gene, CDR1 is SNHLY and CDR2 is FYNNEI. This CDR3 has 12 residues. DNA for the CDR3: TGTGCCAGCGGGGGTTTAGCAGATACGCAGTATTTT. Translating gives CASGGLADTQYF.

The chain combines TRBV4-3 with TRBJ2-3; TRBD1 might be the D (6 bases). V gave up 0 bases and J gave up 6 bases, with 16 bases separating them. The germline gives CDR1 LGHNA, CDR2 YSLEER. This CDR3 region has 16 residues. CDR3: CASSQDPGTPFDTQYF. Here the CDR3 DNA reads TGCGCCAGCAGCCAAGATCCGGGGACACCCTTCGATACGCAGTATTTT.

V is TRBV19 and J is TRBJ2-3, with TRBD1 identical over 10 bases. Germline CDR1 LNHDA, CDR2 SQIVND (reference sequence). The CDR3 spans 15 residues. V shed 10 bases and J 0 bases; nucleotides not matched to a gene: 7. CDR3 sequence reads: CATAGTGVSTDTQYF. The CDR3 nucleotides are TGTGCCACAGCCGGGACAGGGGTGAGCACAGATACGCAGTATTTT.

In its sample, this clone was seen a few times. The chain links TRBV7-6 to TRBJ1-4; D is perhaps TRBD1 (5 bases). The germline gives CDR1 SGHVS, CDR2 FNYEAQ. The CDR3 covers 15 residues. V gave up 2 bases and J gave up 6 bases, with 13 bases separating them. The CDR3 DNA follows: TGTGCCAGCAGCTTAATCCAGGGTGAATATGAAAAACTGTTTTTT. Encoded protein: CASSLIQGEYEKLFF.

The chain recombines TRBV29-1 with TRBJ1-1; D is ambiguous. This CDR3 spans 14 amino acids. CDR1 SQVTM and CDR2 ANQGSEA come from the germline V gene. Trimming took off 7 bases at V and 2 bases at J, with 17 bases between the two ends. This CDR3 is CSAETRASNTEAFF. CDR3 DNA: TGCAGCGCCGAGACTAGAGCAAGCAACACTGAAGCTTTCTTT.

V gene TRBV25-1 combines with J gene TRBJ2-5; weak D call: TRBD2 (6 bases). V was shortened by 4 bases and J by 5 bases, with 20 bases between the two germline ends. Germline-derived CDR1 and CDR2 are MGHDK and SYGVNS. The CDR3 sequence is 16 residues long. The CDR3 coding sequence is TGTGCCAGCAGTGTCCTCCCCGGGACGAGCGGGGAGACCCAGTACTTC. Its protein is CASSVLPGTSGETQYF.

The genes are TRBV27 and TRBJ2-7; tentatively, D is TRBD1 (6 bases). Germline CDR1 and CDR2: MNHEY and SMNVEV (reference sequence). The CDR3 loop spans 15 amino acids. V lost 8 bases and J lost 0, with 17 bases in between. The CDR3, as DNA: TGTGCCAGCTCCCAGGACAGAGGGGGCTCCTACGAGCAGTACTTC. Translating gives CASSQDRGGSYEQYF.

In this sample, this clone turned up a few times. The rearrangement joins TRBV10-1 to TRBJ2-7; D might be TRBD1 or TRBD2, each matching 5 bases. Per the germline V gene, CDR1 is WNHNN and CDR2 is SYGVQD (reference sequence). The CDR3 totals 14 residues. Trimming left V 10 bases short and J 2 bases short, with 18 bases between. The CDR3 coding sequence is TGCGCCACCGACCTGAGCGAGGGGCCCTACGAGCAGTACTTC. This codes for CATDLSEGPYEQYF.

The J gene is TRBJ2-5, the V gene TRBV5-4, with 10 positions matching TRBD2. Germline lookup yields CDR1 SGHNT and CDR2 YYREEE (reference sequence). V was pared by 0 bases and J by 5 bases, with 7 bases of the junction left unmatched. The CDR3 sequence is 16 residues long. The CDR3 loop reads CASSLVIAGGGETQYF. The DNA for the CDR3 is TGTGCCAGCAGCTTGGTAATAGCGGGAGGAGGGGAGACCCAGTACTTC.

CDR3 region: CASSRRTGRNQPQHF. The CDR3 DNA follows: TGTGCCAGCAGCCGACGGACAGGCCGGAATCAGCCCCAGCATTTT. The rearrangement links TRBV5-6 to TRBJ1-5, with 7 bases identical to TRBD1. The V gene's germline CDR1 is SGHDT and CDR2 YYEEEE. The V segment lost 4 bases and the J segment 4 bases; nucleotides outside the gene matches: 8. There are 15 residues in the CDR3.

The chain uses TRBV9 and TRBJ2-2; 7 nucleotides align to TRBD2. From germline, CDR1 is SGDLS and CDR2 YYNGEE. There are 16 residues in the CDR3. Trimming at V came to 0 bases and at J to 0 bases, leaving 2 bases not matched to a gene. The CDR3 sequence: CASSVGGLANTGELFF. CDR3 bases: TGTGCCAGCAGCGTAGGAGGACTAGCGAACACCGGGGAGCTGTTTTTT.

The V call is TRBV6-5, the J call TRBJ2-5, with TRBD2 matching over 9 bases. The CDR3 has 15 residues. Germline V gene lookup returns CDR1 MNHEY and CDR2 SVGAGI. The trim removed 2 bases at V and 4 bases at J, leaving 5 bases unmatched. The CDR3 nucleotides read TGTGCCAGCAGTTACGCGGGAGGGCTGGGAGAGACCCAGTACTTC. Its protein is CASSYAGGLGETQYF.

The chain has TRBV27 and TRBJ1-5; 7 positions agree with TRBD1. Germline V CDR1 and CDR2: MNHEY, SMNVEV (reference sequence). There are 14 residues in the CDR3. V dropped 5 bases and J dropped 5; count of bases not matched to a gene: 6. The CDR3 protein is CASSPGGRDQPQHF. The CDR3, as DNA: TGTGCCAGCAGTCCAGGGGGGCGCGATCAGCCCCAGCATTTT.

Worth noting for this clone: The same CDR3 also results from other DNA sequences found in this sample. The chain carries TRBV5-1 and TRBJ1-4; 8 positions match TRBD1. This CDR3 spans 15 amino acids. V shed 0 bases, J shed 2 bases, and the junction held 0 bases outside the gene matches. Per the germline V gene, CDR1 is SGHRS and CDR2 is YFSETQ. CDR3 loop: CASSLGQGTNEKLFF. CDR3 nucleotides: TGCGCCAGCAGCTTGGGACAGGGGACTAATGAAAAACTGTTTTTT.

Here the CDR3 reads CASSSRTSGDYNEQFF. The CDR3, as DNA: TGTGCCAGCAGCTCACGTACTAGCGGGGATTACAATGAGCAGTTCTTC. The chain is built from TRBV13 and TRBJ2-1; 10 bases align to TRBD2. Losses at the gene ends were 4 bases for V and 4 bases for J; bases not matched to a gene: 7. The CDR3 covers 16 residues. CDR1 is PRHDT, CDR2 FYEKMQ, per germline (reference sequence).

The chain joins TRBV30 to TRBJ2-7, with D unresolved. V lost 2 bases and J 3 bases, leaving 5 bases between the germline ends. The V gene's germline CDR1 is GTSNPN and CDR2 SVGIG (reference sequence). The CDR3 has 11 amino acids. The CDR3 protein is CAWSRHYEQYF. The CDR3 DNA reads TGTGCCTGGAGTCGGCACTACGAGCAGTACTTC.

This clone was picked up one time. This chain links TRBV7-3 with TRBJ2-7; TRBD2 aligns across 12 bases. This CDR3 is built from 14 residues. J lost 7 bases, V lost 1 base, and 2 bases had no gene match. CDR1 SGHTA and CDR2 FQGTGA come from the germline V gene. The CDR3 region is CASSLRLAGVEQYF. The CDR3, as DNA: TGTGCCAGCAGCTTAAGACTAGCGGGAGTGGAGCAGTACTTC.

J is TRBJ2-5 and V is TRBV5-4; weak D call: TRBD2 (6 bases). The CDR3 totals 14 residues. V was shortened by 3 bases and J by 5 bases, with 14 bases between the two germline ends. The germline V gene has CDR1 SGHNT and CDR2 YYREEE (reference sequence). Here the CDR3 DNA reads TGTGCCAGCAGCTCCCGGGAGAGCGTGGAGACCCAGTACTTC. Translating gives CASSSRESVETQYF.